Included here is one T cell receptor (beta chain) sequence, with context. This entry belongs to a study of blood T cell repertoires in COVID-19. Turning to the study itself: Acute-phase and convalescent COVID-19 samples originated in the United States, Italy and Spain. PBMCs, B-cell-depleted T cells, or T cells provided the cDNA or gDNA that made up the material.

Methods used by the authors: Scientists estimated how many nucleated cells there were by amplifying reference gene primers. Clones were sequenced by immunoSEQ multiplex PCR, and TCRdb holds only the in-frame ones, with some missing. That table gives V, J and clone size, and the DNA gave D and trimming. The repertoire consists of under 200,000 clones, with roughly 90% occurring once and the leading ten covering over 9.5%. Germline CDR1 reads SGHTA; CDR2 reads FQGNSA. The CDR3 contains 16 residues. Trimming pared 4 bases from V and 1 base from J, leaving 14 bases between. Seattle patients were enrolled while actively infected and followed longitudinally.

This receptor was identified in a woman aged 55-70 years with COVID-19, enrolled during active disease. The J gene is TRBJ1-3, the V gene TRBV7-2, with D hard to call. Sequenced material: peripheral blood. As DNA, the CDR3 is TGTGCCAGCAGCTACGGCCCAGGCCATTCTGGAAACACCATATATTTT. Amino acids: CASSYGPGHSGNTIYF.